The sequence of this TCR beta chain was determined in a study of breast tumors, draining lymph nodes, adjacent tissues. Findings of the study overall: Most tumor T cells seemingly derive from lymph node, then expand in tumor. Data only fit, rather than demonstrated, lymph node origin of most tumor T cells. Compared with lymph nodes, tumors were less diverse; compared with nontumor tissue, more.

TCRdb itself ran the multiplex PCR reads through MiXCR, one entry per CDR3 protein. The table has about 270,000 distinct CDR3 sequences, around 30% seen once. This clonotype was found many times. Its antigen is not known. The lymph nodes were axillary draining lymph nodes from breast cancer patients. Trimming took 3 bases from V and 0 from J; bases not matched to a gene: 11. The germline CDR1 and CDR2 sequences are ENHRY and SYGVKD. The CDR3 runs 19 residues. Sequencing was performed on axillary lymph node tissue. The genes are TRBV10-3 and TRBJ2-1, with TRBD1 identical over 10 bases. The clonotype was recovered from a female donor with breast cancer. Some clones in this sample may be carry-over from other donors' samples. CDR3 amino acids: CAISDSRQGAKSSYNEQFF. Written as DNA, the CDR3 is TGTGCCATCAGTGATTCGAGACAGGGGGCGAAAAGCTCCTACAATGAGCAGTTCTTC.